Following are 25 T cell receptor beta chains from one sample sequenced in a study of cytomegalovirus exposure and HLA in healthy donors. The primer mix had 60 Vbeta and 13 Jbeta primers. This table comes from immunoSEQ multiplex PCR, and its TCRdb copy is limited to in-frame clones, with some not included. Of 200,000 to 250,000 clones detected, just over 75% appear once; the ten largest clones hold 0.6% to 0.65%. Sample: PBMCs. Receptors were obtained from a man younger than 35 in good health and CMV-seronegative.

The rearrangement uses TRBV6-5 and TRBJ2-3, with 10 bases matching TRBD1. Germline CDR1 is MNHEY and CDR2 is SVGAGI. V dropped 2 bases and J dropped 5; count of bases not matched to a gene: 4. The CDR3 spans 15 residues. In DNA, the CDR3 is TGTGCCAGCAGTTACACGCGGGACAGGGGAGATACGCAGTATTTT. This gives the protein CASSYTRDRGDTQYF.

The chain couples TRBV5-1 to TRBJ1-1, with TRBD1 matching over 8 bases. V lost 4 bases to trimming and J lost 6 bases; unmatched junction nucleotides: 11. CDR1 is SGHRS and CDR2 is YFSETQ in the germline V gene. The CDR3 is 15 residues long. The CDR3 is CASSPAGGAGAEAFF. CDR3 in DNA: TGCGCCAGCAGCCCCGCAGGGGGCGCCGGGGCTGAAGCTTTCTTT.

This clone has a single count. The chain employs TRBV19 and TRBJ1-5, with D perhaps matching TRBD1 (5 bases). The CDR3 runs 14 residues. Germline assignment: CDR1 LNHDA and CDR2 SQIVND (reference sequence). Trimming took 8 bases from V and 0 from J, leaving 11 bases between them. The CDR3 spells CASRRDHSNQPQHF. The CDR3 DNA reads TGTGCCAGTCGCAGGGATCATAGCAATCAGCCCCAGCATTTT.

The V call is TRBV7-2, the J call TRBJ1-2, with D uncertain. Germline-derived CDR1 and CDR2 are SGHTA and FQGNSA. CDR3 length: 11 amino acids. V gave up 5 bases and J gave up 5 bases, with 6 bases separating them. CDR3 sequence reads: CASSPTYGYTF. The CDR3 nucleotides are TGTGCCAGCAGCCCTACTTATGGCTACACCTTC.

The chain joins TRBV5-6 to TRBJ1-1, with D tentatively TRBD1 (5 bases). From germline, CDR1 is SGHDT and CDR2 YYEEEE. The V gene lost 2 bases and the J gene lost 7 bases, with 9 bases spanning the gap. The CDR3 runs 12 residues. The DNA of the CDR3 is TGTGCCAGCAGCTTTATTACAGGTGAAGCTTTCTTT. It yields the protein CASSFITGEAFF.

V usage is TRBV7-2 and J usage is TRBJ1-2; weak D call: TRBD1 (5 bases). CDR1 is SGHTA and CDR2 is FQGNSA in the germline V gene. The length of the CDR3 is 15 residues. Deletions cut 1 base from V and 4 bases from J, with 13 bases between. CDR3 bases: TGTGCCAGCAGCTTAGGACAGTCACCTGGCTATGGCTACACCTTC. It codes for CASSLGQSPGYGYTF.

The V gene is TRBV7-3, the J gene TRBJ1-2, with 9 bases lining up with TRBD1. J was trimmed by 8 bases and V by 5 bases; bases with no gene match: 12. This CDR3 contains 15 residues. Germline values: CDR1 SGHTA, CDR2 FQGTGA. The CDR3 region has the DNA TGTGCCAGCAGCCCCGGATGGACAGGGGCTGCCGGCTACACCTTC. Translated: CASSPGWTGAAGYTF.

This chain links TRBV2 with TRBJ1-2, with D unclear. Trimming pared 0 bases from V and 2 bases from J, leaving 7 bases between. This CDR3 comprises 14 residues. CDR1 and CDR2 from the germline V gene are SNHLY and FYNNEI. In nucleotides, the CDR3 is TGTGCCAGCAGTGAAGCGTACAAGAACTATGGCTACACCTTC. Its protein product is CASSEAYKNYGYTF.

The rearrangement uses TRBV27 and TRBJ2-3; the D is unclear. The CDR3 extends over 15 amino acids. The V and J ends lost 3 bases and 5 bases respectively, with 15 bases between them. CDR1 MNHEY and CDR2 SMNVEV come from the germline V gene (reference sequence). This chain's CDR3 is CASSFGVSAGDTQYF. The CDR3 DNA sequence: TGTGCCAGCAGTTTCGGAGTAAGCGCTGGAGATACGCAGTATTTT.

CDR3 nucleotide sequence: TGCGCCAGCAGCCCTGGGACAGGGGACAATGAGCAGTTCTTC. Translated: CASSPGTGDNEQFF. The rearrangement links TRBV5-1 to TRBJ2-1, with TRBD1 matching over 10 bases. Trimming removed 4 bases from V and 5 bases from J; junction bases left unmatched: 3. The CDR3 runs to 14 residues. Germline CDR1 is SGHRS and CDR2 is YFSETQ.

The chain carries TRBV18 and TRBJ2-1; 9 bases are shared with TRBD2. Trimming removed 5 bases from V and 4 bases from J; junction bases left unmatched: 6. CDR1 is KGHSH and CDR2 is LQKENI in the germline V gene. This CDR3 region has 15 residues. The CDR3 coding sequence is TGTGCCAGCTCAGAGGGGACTAGCAGGTACAATGAGCAGTTCTTC. Protein sequence: CASSEGTSRYNEQFF.

The genes are TRBV27 and TRBJ1-4; 7 positions agree with TRBD1. CDR3 length equals 15 residues. CDR1 is MNHEY and CDR2 is SMNVEV in the germline V gene (reference sequence). V shed 7 bases, J shed 2 bases, and the junction held 7 bases outside the gene matches. The CDR3 coding sequence is TGTGCCAGCACCACGACAGGGAATACTAATGAAAAACTGTTTTTT. This encodes CASTTTGNTNEKLFF.

The chain has TRBV19 and TRBJ2-1; 8 bases line up with TRBD2. The CDR3 extends over 15 amino acids. CDR1 and CDR2 (germline): LNHDA, SQIVND (reference sequence). V was pared by 2 bases and J by 4 bases, with 4 bases of the junction left unmatched. The CDR3 sequence: CASSIITSGYNEQFF. In DNA, the CDR3 is TGTGCCAGTAGTATAATAACTAGCGGATACAATGAGCAGTTCTTC.

The chain recombines TRBV19 with TRBJ2-6; no clear D. The CDR3 has 15 amino acids. Germline CDR1 reads LNHDA; CDR2 reads SQIVND (reference sequence). V lost 8 bases and J 4 bases, leaving 15 bases between the germline ends. CDR3 region: CASGSRGPGANVLTF. Written as DNA, the CDR3 is TGTGCCAGTGGGTCCCGAGGCCCCGGGGCCAACGTCCTGACTTTC.

The CDR3 coding sequence is TGCGCCAGCAGCCATAGGACAGGTTCCACGGAGCAGTACTTC. It is translated as CASSHRTGSTEQYF. The chain joins TRBV4-1 to TRBJ2-7; 7 nucleotides agree with TRBD1. The CDR3 runs 14 residues. V lost 3 bases, J lost 7 bases, and 9 bases stayed unmatched. Per the germline V gene, CDR1 is MGHRA and CDR2 is YSYEKL.

This chain links TRBV6-1 with TRBJ1-5; tentatively, D is TRBD1 (6 bases). The CDR3 extends over 14 amino acids. V lost 7 bases, J lost 4 bases, and 14 bases lay in between. The germline V gene encodes CDR1 MNHNS and CDR2 SASEGT. The CDR3 is CASNRQVLNQPQHF. CDR3 nucleotide sequence: TGTGCCAGCAATAGACAGGTCCTTAATCAGCCCCAGCATTTT.

This chain connects TRBV7-9 to TRBJ2-1; 12 nucleotides line up with TRBD2. The germline V gene encodes CDR1 SEHNR and CDR2 FQNEAQ (reference sequence). The CDR3 has 18 amino acids. J lost 0 bases, V lost 5 bases, and 8 bases had no gene match. The CDR3 reads CASSRPRTSGNSYNEQFF. As DNA, the CDR3 is TGTGCCAGCAGCCGCCCCCGGACTAGCGGGAACTCCTACAATGAGCAGTTCTTC.

This clone was detected a few times. The J gene is TRBJ1-3, the V gene TRBV5-3; D ambiguous. TRBV5-3 is identified as an open reading frame with a role that is uncertain. This CDR3 has 15 amino acids. Trimming cost V 7 bases and J 4 bases, with 18 bases left between them. The CDR3 region has the DNA TGTGCCAGACACCTCCTAGAGAAGACCGGAAACACCATATATTTT. Translating it yields CARHLLEKTGNTIYF.

This CDR3 reads CASSQEQGIDTEAFF. CDR3 nucleotides: TGCGCCAGCAGCCAAGAACAGGGCATTGACACTGAAGCTTTCTTT. The chain combines TRBV4-1 with TRBJ1-1; D may be TRBD1 (6 bases). Trimming pared 0 bases from V and 3 bases from J, leaving 11 bases between. This CDR3 region has 15 residues. CDR1 MGHRA and CDR2 YSYEKL come from the germline V gene.

This chain connects TRBV28 to TRBJ2-3; 11 bases line up with TRBD2. The CDR3 length is 17 residues. V shed 3 bases and J 4 bases; nucleotides not matched to a gene: 9. Per germline, CDR1 MDHEN and CDR2 SYDVKM. CDR3 residues: CASSFRDSGRAADTQYF. The CDR3 DNA is TGTGCCAGCAGTTTTCGGGATAGCGGGAGGGCCGCAGATACGCAGTATTTT.

DNA for the CDR3: TGTGCCAGCAGAGACAGGGGTCATCAGCCCCAGCATTTT. Translated: CASRDRGHQPQHF. The genes are TRBV6-1 and TRBJ1-5; TRBD1 matches 8 bases. The V and J ends lost 6 bases and 5 bases, in that order; junction bases with no gene match: 3. The CDR3 is 13 amino acids. Germline-derived CDR1 and CDR2 are MNHNS and SASEGT.

This chain joins TRBV29-1 and TRBJ2-7; TRBD1 matches 8 bases. CDR3 size: 15 residues. Germline CDR1 SQVTM, CDR2 ANQGSEA. The junction had 15 bases not matched to a gene; V was cut back by 7 bases and J by 4 bases. The CDR3 reads CSATTSGTGQYEQYF. CDR3 bases: TGCAGCGCCACCACTTCCGGGACAGGCCAATACGAGCAGTACTTC.

The chain employs TRBV5-6 and TRBJ2-1; 8 bases match TRBD2. V gave up 4 bases and J gave up 6 bases; unmatched junction bases: 9. This CDR3 is 15 amino acids long. Germline V gene data show CDR1 as SGHDT and CDR2 as YYEEEE. The chain's CDR3 is CASSPSGRVPNEQFF. CDR3 sequence (DNA): TGTGCCAGCAGCCCGAGCGGGAGAGTCCCCAATGAGCAGTTCTTC.

This chain links TRBV5-1 with TRBJ2-1, with D perhaps matching TRBD2 (6 bases). Germline CDR1 SGHRS, CDR2 YFSETQ. V lost 4 bases and J 2 bases, leaving 19 bases between the germline ends. The CDR3 is made up of 17 amino acids. CDR3 residues: CASSGSPRRAAYNEQFF. The CDR3 DNA reads as TGCGCCAGCAGCGGCTCCCCCCGGAGGGCCGCCTACAATGAGCAGTTCTTC.

This rearrangement joins TRBV11-2 to TRBJ1-4; 10 nucleotides align to TRBD1. V shed 5 bases and J 12 bases; nucleotides not matched to a gene: 9. CDR1 SGHAT and CDR2 FQNNGV come from the germline V gene. The CDR3 runs to 14 residues. The CDR3 sequence is CASSRTGGLLELFF. CDR3 in DNA: TGTGCCAGCAGCCGGACAGGGGGTCTGTTGGAACTGTTTTTT.